The clone carrying this T cell receptor (beta chain) was observed many times. Its cognate antigen is unknown. Amplified TCR beta CDR3 regions derived from RNA transcripts. An initial round of RT-PCR targeting the TCR CDR3 relied on the HTBI primer set. TCRdb itself ran the multiplex PCR reads through MiXCR, one entry per CDR3 protein. Among 360,000 or so distinct CDR3 sequences, 15% to 20% were seen once, and the ten largest hold less than 20%. This sample is drawn from a study of T cells in Graves' hyperthyroidism and ophthalmopathy. Study-level findings and limits: Most thyroid clonotypes with frequency above 0.001 were detected in blood.

Germline V gene data show CDR1 as SQVTM and CDR2 as ANQGSEA. J gave up 0 bases and V 1 base, and 6 bases lay outside the gene matches. CDR3 length equals 15 residues. This chain links TRBV29-1 with TRBJ2-7; 7 bases agree with TRBD2. The sequenced material came from blood. The receptor was derived from a woman aged 40 to 49 with Graves' ophthalmopathy. The CDR3 DNA reads as TGCAGCGTTGAAGCAACCGGGACTACCTCCTACGAGCAGTACTTC. Translation: CSVEATGTTSYEQYF.